Shown below are 30 T cell receptor beta chains from a single sample sequenced in a study of shared T cell receptors in the human thymus. The table came from immunoSEQ multiplex PCR; TCRdb's copy has only in-frame clones and leaves some out. The sample lists about 380,000 clones, around 93% occurring once. Material for sequencing was thymocytes. Receptors were obtained from a human donor.

V is TRBV15 and J is TRBJ2-4, with D possibly matching TRBD1 (5 bases). Trimming removed 0 bases from V and 0 bases from J, with 21 bases in between. The CDR3 spans 20 residues. CDR1 LNHNV and CDR2 YYDKDF come from the germline V gene (reference sequence). The CDR3 nucleotides read TGTGCCACCAGCAGAGACAGGGTGGAGACGCGCGAGCTAGCCAAAAACATTCAGTACTTC. Amino acids: CATSRDRVETRELAKNIQYF.

In this sample, this clone turned up once. This chain connects TRBV28 to TRBJ2-1; 11 bases agree with TRBD2. In germline, CDR1 is MDHEN, CDR2 SYDVKM. After removal of 6 bases from V and 9 bases from J, the junction contained 10 bases not matched to a gene. CDR3 length: 15 residues. The CDR3 DNA is TGTGCCAGCAGAATAGCGGGAGGGCCTTCGGGTGAGCAGTTCTTC. It is translated as CASRIAGGPSGEQFF.

The chain carries TRBV5-1 and TRBJ2-3, with D possibly matching TRBD1 (6 bases). The germline V gene has CDR1 SGHRS and CDR2 YFSETQ. Trimming left V 0 bases short and J 5 bases short, with 10 bases between. CDR3 length: 14 amino acids. This chain's CDR3 is CASSLARGRDTQYF. The CDR3 DNA is TGCGCCAGCAGCTTGGCCAGGGGAAGAGATACGCAGTATTTT. Drawing the rest from reference TRBV5-1 and TRBJ2-3, the complete variable domain is KAGVTQTPRYLIKTRGQQVTLSCSPISGHRSVSWYQQTPGQGLQFLFEYFSETQRNKGNFPGRFSGRQFSNSRSEMNVSTLELGDSALYLCASSLARGRDTQYFGPGTRLTVL.

The V call is TRBV30, the J call TRBJ1-3, with D unresolved. CDR3 length equals 16 residues. Trimming pared 2 bases from V and 3 bases from J, leaving 17 bases between. Germline values: CDR1 GTSNPN, CDR2 SVGIG (reference sequence). As DNA, the CDR3 is TGTGCCTGGAGTCGAACGGACGGACCGGTTGGAAACACCATATATTTT. Translation: CAWSRTDGPVGNTIYF. Complete variable domain (other parts from reference TRBV30 and TRBJ1-3): SQTIHQWPATLVQPVGSPLSLECTVEGTSNPNLYWYRQAAGRGLQLLFYSVGIGQISSEVPQNLSASRPQDRQFILSSKKLLLSDSGFYLCAWSRTDGPVGNTIYFGEGSWLTVV.

The chain's CDR3 is CASNNEHGELFF. For the CDR3, the DNA is TGTGCCAGCAACAACGAACACGGGGAGCTGTTTTTT. The chain is built from TRBV11-3 and TRBJ2-2; D is uncertain. The CDR3 has 12 residues. Trimming took 7 bases from V and 7 from J, leaving 10 bases between them. CDR1 is SGHNT, CDR2 YENEEA, per germline.

This clone was picked up one time. The V and J genes are TRBV7-3 and TRBJ2-5; D tentatively fits TRBD1 or TRBD2 (6 bases each). V was shortened by 5 bases and J by 5 bases, with 18 bases between the two germline ends. CDR1 is SGHTA, CDR2 FQGTGA, per germline. This CDR3 is 15 amino acids long. CDR3 protein: CASSSAGHLGETQYF. CDR3 in DNA: TGTGCCAGCAGCAGTGCGGGACACCTTGGGGAGACCCAGTACTTC.

The chain uses TRBV16 and TRBJ2-2, with D tentatively TRBD1 (6 bases). Germline lookup yields CDR1 KGHSY and CDR2 FQNENV. This CDR3 contains 14 residues. Deletions cut 0 bases from V and 7 bases from J, with 9 bases between. CDR3 sequence (DNA): TGTGCCAGCAGCCAATCCAGACAGGACGGGGAGCTGTTTTTT. Protein sequence: CASSQSRQDGELFF.

This clone was seen once. V is TRBV5-4 and J is TRBJ1-2; D perhaps matches TRBD1 (5 bases). The CDR3 covers 12 residues. CDR1 and CDR2 (germline): SGHNT, YYREEE (reference sequence). The V end was cut by 3 bases, the J end by 13 bases, with 16 bases between. The CDR3 nucleotides read TGTGCCAGCAGCTGGGATTGGGGGGTTCGCACCTTC. Amino acids: CASSWDWGVRTF.

The table lists this clone with a count of one. The gene calls are TRBV5-1 and TRBJ1-6; D is perhaps TRBD1 (6 bases). The V end was cut by 5 bases, the J end by 9 bases, with 18 bases between. Germline V CDR1 and CDR2: SGHRS, YFSETQ. This CDR3 spans 15 amino acids. The CDR3 nucleotides are TGCGCCAGCAGACCAGGGGCTGGAAGGGGTTCACCCCTCCACTTT. Protein sequence: CASRPGAGRGSPLHF. Together with reference TRBV5-1 and TRBJ1-6, the CDR3 gives the full variable domain: KAGVTQTPRYLIKTRGQQVTLSCSPISGHRSVSWYQQTPGQGLQFLFEYFSETQRNKGNFPGRFSGRQFSNSRSEMNVSTLELGDSALYLCASRPGAGRGSPLHFGNGTRLTVT.

The chain employs TRBV28 and TRBJ1-1, with D maybe TRBD1 (5 bases). The CDR3 consists of 13 residues. From germline, CDR1 is MDHEN and CDR2 SYDVKM. Trimming took off 4 bases at V and 5 bases at J, with 11 bases between the two ends. CDR3 coding DNA: TGTGCCAGCAGTTCGCCCAGGGAGACTGAAGCTTTCTTT. Its translation: CASSSPRETEAFF.

The chain recombines TRBV4-1 with TRBJ1-2; TRBD1 agrees at 10 bases. The CDR3 contains 17 residues. After removal of 0 bases from V and 0 bases from J, the junction contained 4 bases not matched to a gene. Germline V lookup: CDR1 MGHRA, CDR2 YSYEKL. The CDR3 region is CASSQEGQGPPNYGYTF. CDR3 DNA sequence: TGCGCCAGCAGCCAAGAGGGACAGGGGCCTCCTAACTATGGCTACACCTTC.

The CDR3 reads CASSRSGRGISYNEQFF. The CDR3 DNA reads TGTGCCAGCAGCAGAAGCGGGAGGGGGATCTCCTACAATGAGCAGTTCTTC. This rearrangement joins TRBV9 to TRBJ2-1, with 10 bases identical to TRBD2. The CDR3 totals 17 residues. Germline V gene lookup returns CDR1 SGDLS and CDR2 YYNGEE. The V segment lost 4 bases and the J segment 0 bases; nucleotides outside the gene matches: 7. The whole variable domain, filled in from reference TRBV9 and TRBJ2-1, reads DSGVTQTPKHLITATGQRVTLRCSPRSGDLSVYWYQQSLDQGLQFLIQYYNGEERAKGNILERFSAQQFPDLHSELNLSSLELGDSALYFCASSRSGRGISYNEQFFGPGTRLTVL.

The chain joins TRBV27 to TRBJ2-1, with TRBD2 matching over 13 bases. J lost 2 bases, V lost 5 bases, and 6 bases had no gene match. Germline V gene sequence: CDR1 MNHEY, CDR2 SMNVEV (reference sequence). CDR3 length: 17 residues. CDR3 sequence (DNA): TGTGCCAGCAGTGAATGGGGACTAGCGGGACCCTACAATGAGCAGTTCTTC. Amino acids: CASSEWGLAGPYNEQFF.

In this sample, this clone turned up once. The J gene is TRBJ1-2, the V gene TRBV6-5; 7 bases match TRBD1. V was clipped by 7 bases and J by 5 bases; unmatched bases: 4. The CDR3 length is 12 residues. Germline V gene data show CDR1 as MNHEY and CDR2 as SVGAGI. CDR3 sequence reads: CASTLTGYGYTF. The CDR3 DNA reads as TGTGCCAGCACCCTGACAGGGTATGGCTACACCTTC.

This chain joins TRBV11-1 and TRBJ2-1, with 15 bases matching TRBD2. The CDR3 runs 18 residues. The germline V gene has CDR1 SGHAT and CDR2 FQDESV (reference sequence). J was trimmed by 4 bases and V by 5 bases; bases with no gene match: 9. The CDR3: CASSAGTSGRPVYNEQFF. The CDR3 nucleotides read TGTGCCAGCAGCGCCGGGACTAGCGGGAGGCCGGTATACAATGAGCAGTTCTTC.

The rearrangement links TRBV12-2 to TRBJ2-7; TRBD2 reflects the table's D call only, with no check against the DNA. TRBV12-2 is a pseudogene segment. This CDR3 region has 20 residues. The CDR3 DNA sequence: TGTGCAAGTCGCTTAGGAACTAGCGGGAGGAGGTCACCCGTCTCCTACGAGCAGTACTTC. Encoded protein: CASRLGTSGRRSPVSYEQYF.

The chain carries TRBV23-1 and TRBJ1-5; D uncertain. TRBV23-1 belongs to the ORF category, with a function that is uncertain. The CDR3 length is 16 residues. V was shortened by 4 bases and J by 6 bases, with 19 bases between the two germline ends. This CDR3 is CASSLSGRPCGQPQHF. CDR3 nucleotide sequence: TGCGCCAGCAGTCTCTCGGGCAGGCCATGCGGTCAGCCCCAGCATTTT.

CDR3 region: CASSLLAGGSSYNEQFF. DNA of the CDR3: TGCGCCAGCAGCTTACTAGCGGGAGGGAGCTCCTACAATGAGCAGTTCTTC. The rearrangement links TRBV5-1 to TRBJ2-1; 13 bases are a match to TRBD2. From germline, CDR1 is SGHRS and CDR2 YFSETQ. The CDR3 runs 17 residues. With 2 bases clipped from V and 0 bases from J, the junction kept 2 bases outside the gene matches.

The chain has TRBV27 and TRBJ1-5; D call uncertain. Germline CDR1 reads MNHEY; CDR2 reads SMNVEV (reference sequence). The CDR3 sequence is 17 residues long. V was pared by 6 bases and J by 0 bases, with 18 bases between. In DNA, the CDR3 is TGTGCCAGCAGGTCGAATTGGACGGGAAATAGCAATCAGCCCCAGCATTTT. Translated: CASRSNWTGNSNQPQHF.

The V call is TRBV7-2, the J call TRBJ2-3; either TRBD1 or TRBD2 may supply D (5 bases each). V lost 2 bases and J lost 6, with 21 bases in between. This CDR3 contains 17 residues. CDR1 is SGHTA, CDR2 FQGNSA, per germline. The CDR3 DNA follows: TGTGCCAGCAGCTTAAGGGTAGTTGAGCGGAAGGGGGATACGCAGTATTTT. It translates to CASSLRVVERKGDTQYF. Complete variable domain (other parts from reference TRBV7-2 and TRBJ2-3): GAGVSQSPSNKVTEKGKDVELRCDPISGHTALYWYRQSLGQGLEFLIYFQGNSAPDKSGLPSDRFSAERTGGSVSTLTIQRTQQEDSAVYLCASSLRVVERKGDTQYFGPGTRLTVL.

This chain connects TRBV6-5 to TRBJ2-5, with a tentative D call TRBD2 (6 bases). The germline V and J ends were trimmed by 6 bases and 5 bases, with 16 bases remaining between them. CDR1 MNHEY and CDR2 SVGAGI come from the germline V gene. This CDR3 spans 14 amino acids. The DNA for the CDR3 is TGTGCCAGCAGCCGCCGGGGACTGCAGGAGACCCAGTACTTC. Translating gives CASSRRGLQETQYF.

This chain connects TRBV29-1 to TRBJ2-7; maybe TRBD1 (5 bases). This CDR3 comprises 15 residues. Trimming stripped 2 bases from V and 0 bases from J, with 14 bases between. From germline, CDR1 is SQVTM and CDR2 ANQGSEA. CDR3 sequence: CSVETRDSPSYEQYF. The CDR3 DNA sequence: TGCAGCGTTGAAACCAGGGATTCCCCCTCCTACGAGCAGTACTTC.

This rearrangement joins TRBV6-5 to TRBJ1-4, with D possibly being TRBD1 (5 bases). The germline CDR1 and CDR2 sequences are MNHEY and SVGAGI. Trimming took 6 bases from V and 8 from J, leaving 16 bases between them. The CDR3 extends over 14 amino acids. Here the CDR3 reads CASSGPGRDEKLFF. For the CDR3, the DNA is TGTGCCAGCAGCGGGCCGGGGAGGGACGAAAAACTGTTTTTT.

This clone was recorded only once. This chain joins TRBV28 and TRBJ1-3; the match to TRBD1 covers 7 bases. The CDR3 contains 16 residues. V was clipped by 5 bases and J by 0 bases; unmatched bases: 7. CDR1 and CDR2 (germline): MDHEN, SYDVKM. The chain's CDR3 is CASSPPGTASGNTIYF. The CDR3 DNA follows: TGTGCCAGCAGTCCACCCGGGACAGCCTCTGGAAACACCATATATTTT.

The rearrangement uses TRBV13 and TRBJ2-5, with D unresolved. The CDR3 contains 14 residues. Germline V gene lookup returns CDR1 PRHDT and CDR2 FYEKMQ (reference sequence). Between the trimmed V and J ends, which lost 2 bases and 0 bases, there was a span of 7 bases. DNA of the CDR3: TGTGCCAGCAGCTTAACACAGCACCAAGAGACCCAGTACTTC. Encoded protein: CASSLTQHQETQYF.

This clone occurred a few times. The CDR3 DNA follows: TGTGCCAGCAGCCCTGGGGATAATGAGCAGTTCTTC. As protein: CASSPGDNEQFF. The rearrangement uses TRBV5-4 and TRBJ2-1; D unclear. Per the germline V gene, CDR1 is SGHNT and CDR2 is YYREEE (reference sequence). This CDR3 is built from 12 residues. The V end was cut by 4 bases, the J end by 7 bases, with 9 bases between.

V is TRBV19 and J is TRBJ2-1; 9 bases are shared with TRBD2. V shed 6 bases, J shed 4 bases, and the junction held 4 bases outside the gene matches. The CDR3 runs to 14 residues. The V gene's germline CDR1 is LNHDA and CDR2 SQIVND (reference sequence). CDR3 sequence reads: CASSWAGGYNEQFF. CDR3 nucleotides: TGTGCCAGTAGCTGGGCGGGAGGGTACAATGAGCAGTTCTTC.

The chain employs TRBV5-1 and TRBJ2-5, with D tentatively TRBD1 (7 bases). The V end lost 4 bases, the J end lost 2 bases, and 12 bases lay between the germline ends. Germline V gene sequence: CDR1 SGHRS, CDR2 YFSETQ. The CDR3 is 14 residues long. CDR3 in amino acids: CASSPGGFQETQYF. The CDR3 DNA follows: TGCGCCAGCAGCCCAGGGGGGTTTCAAGAGACCCAGTACTTC.

The chain links TRBV29-1 to TRBJ2-1; 14 nucleotides align to TRBD2. CDR1 is SQVTM, CDR2 ANQGSEA, per germline. The CDR3 runs to 19 residues. The J segment lost 4 bases and the V segment lost 3 bases, leaving 14 bases of the junction unmatched. The CDR3: CSVEGLAGVLGGKYNEQFF. In nucleotides, the CDR3 is TGCAGCGTTGAGGGACTAGCGGGAGTTCTGGGCGGGAAATACAATGAGCAGTTCTTC.

V usage is TRBV5-1 and J usage is TRBJ2-7; 11 nucleotides line up with TRBD1. V dropped 5 bases and J dropped 12; count of bases not matched to a gene: 10. CDR1 and CDR2 from the germline V gene are SGHRS and YFSETQ. The CDR3 spans 13 residues. The CDR3 here is CASRLGQGAGRYF. The CDR3 bases are TGCGCCAGCAGACTCGGACAGGGGGCGGGTCGGTACTTC.